The 7 T cell receptor beta chains below come from one sample, sequenced in a study of response to subunit inactivated influenza vaccine. MiXCR, run by TCRdb on the RT-PCR reads, gives a single entry per CDR3 protein. Of under 800,000 distinct CDR3 sequences detected, over 11% appear once; the ten largest clones hold 6% to 8%. This specimen was PBMCs from blood, taken around 15 days before vaccination. These receptors were obtained from a man aged 50-60 years who received an inactivated influenza vaccine.

In this sample, this clonotype turned up a few times. The rearrangement uses TRBV19 and TRBJ2-4; 8 positions agree with TRBD2. Trimming cost V 3 bases and J 7 bases; bases outside gene matches: 5. The CDR3 has 14 amino acids. Germline loops: CDR1 LNHDA, CDR2 SQIVND (reference sequence). The CDR3 loop is CASSIGGGTNIQYF. In nucleotides, the CDR3 is TGTGCCAGTAGTATCGGGGGGGGCACGAACATTCAGTACTTC.

Ten or more counts support this clonotype. V and J are TRBV14 and TRBJ2-5, with D perhaps TRBD1 (5 bases). CDR1 SGHDN and CDR2 FVKESK come from the germline V gene. The CDR3 consists of 16 residues. With 1 base removed from V and 2 bases from J, the gap between germline ends came to 14 bases. CDR3 sequence (DNA): TGTGCCAGCAGCCAAGGGCGCGGTGCAGGGCAAGAGACCCAGTACTTC. The encoded protein is CASSQGRGAGQETQYF. The whole variable domain, remainder taken from reference TRBV14 and TRBJ2-5, is EAGVTQFPSHSVIEKGQTVTLRCDPISGHDNLYWYRRVMGKEIKFLLHFVKESKQDESGMPNNRFLAERTGGTYSTLKVQPAELEDSGVYFCASSQGRGAGQETQYFGPGTRLLVL.

The genes are TRBV4-1 and TRBJ2-4; D is perhaps TRBD1 (5 bases). CDR1 is MGHRA and CDR2 is YSYEKL in the germline V gene. Trimming took 2 bases from V and 0 from J, leaving 20 bases between them. The CDR3 loop spans 19 amino acids. CDR3 protein: CASSQLIQEGAIAKNIQYF. For the CDR3, the DNA is TGCGCCAGCAGCCAATTAATCCAAGAAGGGGCGATAGCCAAAAACATTCAGTACTTC.

This clonotype was observed a handful of times. J is TRBJ2-2 and V is TRBV12-3 or TRBV12-4, with D tentatively TRBD2 (6 bases). The V gene lost 7 bases and the J gene lost 4 bases, with 16 bases spanning the gap. This CDR3 is built from 15 residues. CDR3 region: CASIKDGRRTGELFF. CDR3 bases: TGTGCCAGCATCAAAGATGGGAGGCGCACCGGGGAGCTGTTTTTT.

This clonotype was seen more than once but under ten times. The rearrangement links TRBV10-3 to TRBJ2-3; 7 nucleotides line up with TRBD2. The CDR3 length is 16 residues. Germline values: CDR1 ENHRY, CDR2 SYGVKD. Losses at the gene ends were 3 bases for V and 0 bases for J; bases not matched to a gene: 6. CDR3 nucleotide sequence: TGTGCCATCAGTGATATTCACGGGGGGAGCACAGATACGCAGTATTTT. It yields the protein CAISDIHGGSTDTQYF.

This clonotype was seen more than once but under ten times. The chain links TRBV29-1 to TRBJ2-7; D is undetermined. This CDR3 spans 13 amino acids. The V gene lost 2 bases and the J gene lost 3 bases, with 11 bases spanning the gap. CDR1 SQVTM and CDR2 ANQGSEA come from the germline V gene. The chain's CDR3 is CSVESADDYEQYF. The CDR3 DNA reads as TGCAGCGTTGAATCCGCGGATGACTACGAGCAGTACTTC.

This clonotype showed up just a few times. This sequence joins TRBV7-2 and TRBJ2-2; TRBD1 matches at 7 bases. The CDR3 totals 15 residues. Germline V gives CDR1 SGHTA, CDR2 FQGNSA. J gave up 4 bases and V 4 bases, and 6 bases lay outside the gene matches. CDR3 bases: TGTGCCAGCAGCTCGCGAGCAGGGGGCACCGGGGAGCTGTTTTTT. This translates into CASSSRAGGTGELFF.